Listed below are T cell receptor beta chains from one sample, sequenced in a study of blood T cell repertoires in COVID-19. Sequenced by immunoSEQ multiplex PCR; TCRdb stores in-frame clones only, minus some. This table holds fewer than 250,000 clones, approximately 88% found once. The source material was PBMCs or T cells enriched from blood (not recorded which). The origin of the receptors is a woman aged 30 to 39 with acute COVID-19. Both conserved end residues are part of each CDR3. The order of the fields is D gene, J gene, clone size, V gene, CDR3 DNA, CDR3 protein. D genes are given only for firm matches. Some rows have no size entry. The others give once, few or many, or a class for an expanded clone.

-,TRBJ2-7,-,TRBV5-1,TGCGCCAGCAGCTTGGAACCGGAGAGGATCCCCTACGAGCAGTACTTC,CASSLEPERIPYEQYF
TRBD1,TRBJ1-2,once,TRBV2,TGTGCCAGCAGTTTGGGACAGGGGGCGTTCGCCTCCTATGGCTACACCTTC,CASSLGQGAFASYGYTF
TRBD1,TRBJ1-2,-,TRBV9,TGTGCCAGCAGCACCGGGACAGGGTCGAACTATGGCTACACCTTC,CASSTGTGSNYGYTF
TRBD1,TRBJ2-4,-,TRBV6-5,TGTGCCAGCAGTCCGAGGACAGGGGCCAACATTCAGTACTTC,CASSPRTGANIQYF
TRBD1,TRBJ1-5,-,TRBV30,TGTGCCTGGGAGACAGGGAAGGATCAGCCCCAGCATTTT,CAWETGKDQPQHF
-,TRBJ1-5,-,TRBV19,TGTGCCAGTAGGAGAGGACAGACTTATAGCAATCAGCCCCAGCATTTT,CASRRGQTYSNQPQHF
-,TRBJ2-7,-,TRBV29-1,TGCAGCGCCCTCCGGGACTACGAGCAGTACTTC,CSALRDYEQYF
-,TRBJ2-7,-,TRBV12-3/TRBV12-4,TGTGCCAGCAACTACGGCTTCTCCTACGAGCAGTACTTC,CASNYGFSYEQYF
-,TRBJ1-2,-,TRBV29-1,TGCAGCGTTGGAGGCGACTATGGCTACACCTTC,CSVGGDYGYTF
-,TRBJ1-5,-,TRBV7-2,TGTGCCAGCAGCGCCCAACCCCCGGGAAGTATTGGCCAGCCCCAGCATTTT,CASSAQPPGSIGQPQHF
-,TRBJ2-5,-,TRBV7-9,TGTGCCAGCAGCTTAAGTAGCGGAGGCCAAGAGACCCAGTACTTC,CASSLSSGGQETQYF
-,TRBJ2-7,-,TRBV4-1,TGCGCCAGCAGCCAAGAAGGCACAGGGCGACCCTACGAGCAGTACTTC,CASSQEGTGRPYEQYF
-,TRBJ1-2,once,TRBV4-3,TGCGCCAGCAGCCAAGGGGCCTTTAACTATGGCTACACCTTC,CASSQGAFNYGYTF
-,TRBJ1-5,few,TRBV12-3/TRBV12-4,TGTGCCAGCAGCTTTCAGGGCGATCAGCCCCAGCATTTT,CASSFQGDQPQHF
-,TRBJ2-7,-,TRBV29-1,TGCAGCGTTGTAACAGATTCCTACGAGCAGTACTTC,CSVVTDSYEQYF
-,TRBJ1-4,-,TRBV10-3,TGTGCCATCAGTGACCTCGGGACTCAAAATGAAAAACTGTTTTTT,CAISDLGTQNEKLFF
-,TRBJ2-3,-,TRBV7-9,TGTGCCAGCAGCCAAGGGGCGTCTACATATACGCAGTATTTT,CASSQGASTYTQYF
-,TRBJ1-1,few,TRBV5-1,TGCGCCAGCAGCTTGGAACAGGGTAATATTGAAGCTTTCTTT,CASSLEQGNIEAFF
TRBD1,TRBJ2-2,-,TRBV18,TGTGCCAGCTCAGTCATCCCCGGGACAGGGGGCTACACCGGGGAGCTGTTTTTT,CASSVIPGTGGYTGELFF
-,TRBJ1-5,-,TRBV28,TGTGCCAGCAGTTTGGACAGCCCGGGCAATCAGCCCCAGCATTTT,CASSLDSPGNQPQHF
-,TRBJ2-7,-,TRBV30,TGTGCCTGGAAGGAGTCCTCCTACGAGCAGTACTTC,CAWKESSYEQYF
-,TRBJ1-3,-,TRBV29-1,TGCAGCGTCAGGCTTGTCTCTGGAAACACCATATATTTT,CSVRLVSGNTIYF
TRBD2,TRBJ2-1,-,TRBV10-1,TGCGCCACCTCACCCGGACTAGCGGGGGGGGATGAGCAGTTCTTC,CATSPGLAGGDEQFF
-,TRBJ1-1,-,TRBV7-2,TGTGCCAGCATCATATCAAGAGGGCTGCGGACTGAAGCTTTCTTT,CASIISRGLRTEAFF
-,TRBJ2-5,-,TRBV7-9,TGTGCCAGCAGCTCCGGCGACCCGGGGAGACAGACCCAGTACTTC,CASSSGDPGRQTQYF
-,TRBJ1-2,-,TRBV24-1,TGTGCCACCAGTGATTTGGGGGGGAATAACTATGGCTACACCTTC,CATSDLGGNNYGYTF
TRBD2,TRBJ2-1,-,TRBV4-1,TGCGCCAGCAGCCCAACGGCTAGCGGGGCCTACAATGAGCAGTTCTTC,CASSPTASGAYNEQFF
-,TRBJ1-1,-,TRBV14,TGTGCCAGCAGCCAAGAATACAGTCTGAACACTGAAGCTTTCTTT,CASSQEYSLNTEAFF
-,TRBJ1-3,-,TRBV7-2,TGTGCCAGCGGGCCCACAGGGTCTGACACCATATATTTT,CASGPTGSDTIYF
TRBD2,TRBJ2-1,-,TRBV4-3,TGCGCCAGCAGCCAAGATCGACTAGCGGGGGGGTCCTACAATGAGCAGTTCTTC,CASSQDRLAGGSYNEQFF
TRBD2,TRBJ2-1,-,TRBV11-2,TGTGCCAGCAGCTTAGATCTAAGTCGTTGGGGGGGGAAACAGTACAATGAGCAGTTCTTC,CASSLDLSRWGGKQYNEQFF
TRBD2,TRBJ2-3,-,TRBV5-1,TGCGCCAGCAGCGAAGGACTAGCGGGGGACCGAGATACGCAGTATTTT,CASSEGLAGDRDTQYF
-,TRBJ2-7,-,TRBV11-2,TGTGCCAGCAGCTTAACTTCGGACAACCGCTACGAGCAGTACTTC,CASSLTSDNRYEQYF
-,TRBJ1-2,once,TRBV3-1/TRBV3-2,TGTGCCAGCAGCCTTCCGGGGAGTAATCAAAACTATGGCTACACCTTC,CASSLPGSNQNYGYTF
TRBD1,TRBJ2-3,-,TRBV6-5,TGTGCCAGCAGTTACTTCGGGGACAGGGCGCAGTATTTT,CASSYFGDRAQYF
-,TRBJ1-2,-,TRBV10-2,TGCGCCAGCAGTGAGGACACTTTTTACTATGGCTACACCTTC,CASSEDTFYYGYTF
-,TRBJ2-1,-,TRBV5-1,TGCGCCAGCAGCTTGGCCGAGGTATCCGGCTCCTACAATGAGCAGTTCTTC,CASSLAEVSGSYNEQFF
TRBD1,TRBJ1-1,once,TRBV19,TGTGCCAGTAGTGGTTTACAGGGGACTCTCACTGAAGCTTTCTTT,CASSGLQGTLTEAFF
-,TRBJ1-1,-,TRBV7-9,TGTGCCAGCAGCCCCCAGGGTCTTGGGGCTTTCTTT,CASSPQGLGAFF
TRBD1,TRBJ1-4,-,TRBV10-2,TGCGCCAGCAGTGCAAGACAGGGAGCTAATGAAAAACTGTTTTTT,CASSARQGANEKLFF
-,TRBJ1-5,-,TRBV3-1/TRBV3-2,TGTGCCAGCAGCCAAGGAGGACTCCCCTCCCAGCATTTT,CASSQGGLPSQHF
TRBD2,TRBJ2-3,once,TRBV4-2,TGTGCCAGCAGCCAAGAAACTAGCGGGGGGTCTAGCACAGATACGCAGTATTTT,CASSQETSGGSSTDTQYF
-,TRBJ2-2,-,TRBV7-6,TGTGCCAGCAGGGTGAATAAACAGGACCCGAACACCGGGGAGCTGTTTTTT,CASRVNKQDPNTGELFF
-,TRBJ2-2,-,TRBV3-1/TRBV3-2,TGTGCCAGCAGAAAAGATCAAGGAGGGGCCGGGGAGCTGTTTTTT,CASRKDQGGAGELFF
-,TRBJ1-6,-,TRBV2,TGTGCCAGCAGTGAAACCGGGACCTATAATTCACCCCTCCACTTT,CASSETGTYNSPLHF